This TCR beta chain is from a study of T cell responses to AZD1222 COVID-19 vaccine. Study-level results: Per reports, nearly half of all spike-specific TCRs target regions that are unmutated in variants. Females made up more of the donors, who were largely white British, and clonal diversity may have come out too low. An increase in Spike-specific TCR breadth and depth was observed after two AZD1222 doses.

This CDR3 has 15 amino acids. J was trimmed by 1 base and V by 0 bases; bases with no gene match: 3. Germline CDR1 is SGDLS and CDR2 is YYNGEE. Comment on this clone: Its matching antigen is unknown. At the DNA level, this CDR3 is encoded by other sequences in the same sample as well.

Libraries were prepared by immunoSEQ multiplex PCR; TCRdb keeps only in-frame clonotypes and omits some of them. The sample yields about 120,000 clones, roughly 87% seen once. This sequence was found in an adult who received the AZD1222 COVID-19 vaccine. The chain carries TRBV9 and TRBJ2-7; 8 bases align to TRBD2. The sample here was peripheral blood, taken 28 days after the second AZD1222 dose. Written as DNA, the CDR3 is TGTGCCAGCAGCGTAGCCAGCGGGGGTTCCTACGAGCAGTACTTC. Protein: CASSVASGGSYEQYF.